Sequencing of this T cell receptor beta chain was carried out in a study of Graves' ophthalmopathy and Graves' hyperthyroidism (dated by TCRdb to between 2018 and 2020). Some background on the complete study: Peripheral blood was collected at initial diagnosis, before any treatment. To tell Graves' ophthalmopathy apart from Graves' hyperthyroidism, and to predict which patients would progress to ophthalmopathy, the study relied on TCR beta repertoire signatures. In total, approximately 130 blood samples were TCR-sequenced: fewer than 50 ophthalmopathy, under 80 hyperthyroidism and about 17 hyperthyroidism-to-ophthalmopathy patients. To explore V-J signatures that separate ophthalmopathy from hyperthyroidism, a discovery set of about 98 patients was enrolled, consisting of 40 to 45 with ophthalmopathy and 57 with stable hyperthyroidism. An independent validation cohort comprised fewer than 20 hyperthyroidism patients and some 16 patients who later progressed from hyperthyroidism to ophthalmopathy. In six hyperthyroidism patients, T-cell repertoires of thyroid tissue and blood were compared. After sampling, hyperthyroidism patients received methimazole starting at 30 mg daily, and ophthalmopathy patients received high-dose intravenous methylprednisolone.

Study-wide findings and limitations: Most expanded thyroid clonotypes with a frequency above 0.001 also appeared in blood, which suggests that blood repertoires may reflect the immune response in the thyroid. In cross-validation, the 13-signature model distinguished ophthalmopathy from stable hyperthyroidism with around 90% sensitivity and around 81% specificity, while in the test set the corresponding values were roughly 80% and 75%. Sample size was not statistically predetermined, and group allocation was not concealed from the investigators. In validation, the model predicted ophthalmopathy progression with 55% to 71% sensitivity and 72.22% specificity; 12 predicted patients were CT-confirmed with GO in a median of around 6.5 months.

This clonotype was recorded a few times. The antigen it binds to is not known. A much bigger clone sits one base away, suggesting this may be a read error. For repertoire sequencing, TCR beta CDR3 regions were amplified from RNA transcripts. The first round was an RT-PCR using HTBI primers with the Qiagen OneStep RT-PCR kit, and this first round was followed by a second-round multiplex PCR, then size selection and purification. Libraries were sequenced on an Illumina HiSeq2000 using paired-end 100 bp reads. Per the source publication's procedure: SOAPnuke was used to process the reads, removing any read that contained adapters or uncalled bases, had a mean Phred below 15, or lacked an exact match to the constant primer or identifier. High-quality paired reads were merged with COPE v1.2.5. Clonotypes were defined as unique nucleotide sequences and were aligned to IMGT TRB V, D and J references using MiTCR v1.1. The analysis was limited to V-J combinations with a frequency above 0.0001, which together covered 99.2% of the repertoires. For each V-J combination, a TCR clonal expansion and chaos score was defined as the ratio of F50 clonal expansion to chaos observed in the TCRdist matrix. Welch's t-statistics and random forest were used to reduce features to over ten V-J combinations, which were fed into a naive Bayes classifier. The Morisita-Horn index was used to measure how similar the thyroid and blood repertoires were. TCRdb's own reprocessing of the public reads used fastp at Q25 and MiXCR and kept productive beta chains. Each entry merges the rows of one CDR3 protein and shows their most common DNA and genes. TCRdb assigned the V and J calls; the authors' analysis was not used. In all, the sample holds approximately 640,000 distinct CDR3 sequences, and about 41% of those were seen once. In total, the top ten clones hold 3.3% of the sample.

Ophthalmopathy patients were characterized by moderately to severely active disease, a Clinical Activity Score of at least 3, a NOSPECS grade of at least 4, and a disease duration under 3 months. Patients with other autoimmune diseases, uncontrolled infections, pregnancy or lactation were excluded from the study. Clinical symptoms, serum thyroxine, TRAb, thyroid ultrasound and orbital computed tomography formed the basis of the diagnosis. PBMCs were isolated from approximately 10 ml of fresh peripheral blood by Ficoll-Paque density gradient centrifugation. Total RNA was extracted with Trizol reagent and quality-checked on an Agilent 2100 Bioanalyzer. The sequenced sample was peripheral blood. The receptor was derived from an adult man with Graves' ophthalmopathy.

The nucleotides are TGCGCCAGCAGCCTGTTTAGTGACAGCACCGGGGAGCTGTTTTTT. It translates as CASSLFSDSTGELFF. The chain employs TRBV5-1 and TRBJ2-2; tentative D gene TRBD1, with 5 bases matching. The junction carries 14 bases between V and J, which are trimmed by 4 bases and 4 bases respectively. The CDR3 numbers 15 residues from cysteine through phenylalanine. The only DNA kept is the CDR3, 45 bases in frame from the first base. For CDR1 and CDR2, the germline V gene lists SGHRS and YFSETQ.